The 4 T cell receptor beta chains listed next were all sequenced from one sample in a study of cytotoxic CD8 clonotypes in ibrutinib-treated CLL. Measured with immunoSEQ multiplex PCR; TCRdb has only the in-frame clones, and not every one. The sample has 50,000 to 60,000 clones, around four fifths seen once. This sample comprised PBMCs, obtained after 24 months of ibrutinib treatment. The source of these receptors is a human donor with chronic lymphocytic leukemia.

This clone appeared once. The rearrangement uses TRBV13 and TRBJ1-2; D perhaps matches TRBD1 (6 bases). Trimming took 5 bases from V and 2 from J, leaving 21 bases between them. The CDR3 spans 17 residues. Per germline, CDR1 PRHDT and CDR2 FYEKMQ (reference sequence). CDR3 amino acids: CASSVFRGGDANYGYTF. CDR3 DNA sequence: TGTGCCAGCAGCGTCTTCAGGGGAGGGGATGCCAACTATGGCTACACCTTC.

The chain combines TRBV7-2 with TRBJ2-1; weak D call: TRBD2 (6 bases). Germline CDR1 reads SGHTA; CDR2 reads FQGNSA. Trimming left V 6 bases short and J 8 bases short, with 20 bases between. CDR3 length: 15 amino acids. The CDR3 nucleotides read TGTGCCAGCAGTTCTCGGGGACTCCTGTTGGATGAGCAGTTCTTC. Translation: CASSSRGLLLDEQFF.

This chain links TRBV19 with TRBJ2-7, with D perhaps assigned TRBD1 or TRBD2 (6 bases each). CDR1 and CDR2 (germline): LNHDA, SQIVND (reference sequence). Trimming pared 6 bases from V and 1 base from J, leaving 16 bases between. The CDR3 runs 15 residues. CDR3 coding DNA: TGTGCCAGTAGGAGGGGGACTGTAGATTCCTACGAGCAGTACTTC. As protein: CASRRGTVDSYEQYF. Supplemented by reference TRBV19 and TRBJ2-7, the full variable domain reads DGGITQSPKYLFRKEGQNVTLSCEQNLNHDAMYWYRQDPGQGLRLIYYSQIVNDFQKGDIAEGYSVSREKKESFPLTVTSAQKNPTAFYLCASRRGTVDSYEQYFGPGTRLTVT.

The gene calls are TRBV7-8 and TRBJ2-7; 8 nucleotides align to TRBD1. The CDR3 spans 13 residues. The germline V gene encodes CDR1 SGHVS and CDR2 FQNEAQ. The V segment lost 5 bases and the J segment 2 bases; nucleotides outside the gene matches: 2. Written as DNA, the CDR3 is TGTGCCAGCAGCGGGACAGGACCCTACGAGCAGTACTTC. Its protein product is CASSGTGPYEQYF.